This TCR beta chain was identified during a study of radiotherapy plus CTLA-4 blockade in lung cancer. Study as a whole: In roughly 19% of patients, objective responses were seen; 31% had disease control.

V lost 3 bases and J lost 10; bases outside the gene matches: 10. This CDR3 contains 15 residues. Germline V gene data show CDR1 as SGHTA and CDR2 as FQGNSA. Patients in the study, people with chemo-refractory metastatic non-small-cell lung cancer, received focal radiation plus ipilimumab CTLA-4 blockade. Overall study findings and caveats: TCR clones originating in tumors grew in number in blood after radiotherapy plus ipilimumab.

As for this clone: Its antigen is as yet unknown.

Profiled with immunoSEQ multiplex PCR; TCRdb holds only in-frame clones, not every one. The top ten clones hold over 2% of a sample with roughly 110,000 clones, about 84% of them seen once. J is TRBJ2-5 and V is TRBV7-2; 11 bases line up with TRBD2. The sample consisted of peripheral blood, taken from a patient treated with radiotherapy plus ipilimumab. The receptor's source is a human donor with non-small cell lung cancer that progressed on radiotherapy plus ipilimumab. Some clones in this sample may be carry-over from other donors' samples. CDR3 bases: TGTGCCAGCAGCTTGGTTAGCGGGGGGGCTCAGGACCAGTACTTC. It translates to CASSLVSGGAQDQYF.